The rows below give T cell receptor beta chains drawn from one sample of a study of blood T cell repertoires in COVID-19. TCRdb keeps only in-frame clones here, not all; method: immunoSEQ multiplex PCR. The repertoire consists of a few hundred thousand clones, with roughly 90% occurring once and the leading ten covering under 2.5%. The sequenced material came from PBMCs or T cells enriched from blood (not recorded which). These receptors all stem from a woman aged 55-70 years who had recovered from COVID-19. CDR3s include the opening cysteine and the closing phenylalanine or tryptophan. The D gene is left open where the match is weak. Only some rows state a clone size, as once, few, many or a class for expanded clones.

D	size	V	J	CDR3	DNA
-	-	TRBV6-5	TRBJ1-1	CASSYPVGGDNTEAFF	TGTGCCAGCAGTTACCCCGTAGGGGGAGACAACACTGAAGCTTTCTTT
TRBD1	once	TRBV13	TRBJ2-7	CASSQDTGGYEQYF	TGTGCCAGCAGCCAGGACACAGGGGGGTACGAGCAGTACTTC
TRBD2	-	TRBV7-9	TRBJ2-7	CASTLGGGMNEQYF	TGTGCCAGCACCCTGGGCGGGGGGATGAACGAGCAGTACTTC
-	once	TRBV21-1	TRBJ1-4	CASSTTDSEFPATNEKLFF	TGTGCCAGCAGCACTACGGACAGCGAGTTCCCCGCAACTAATGAAAAACTGTTTTTT
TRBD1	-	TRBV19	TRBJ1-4	CASSLDRVLGKLFF	TGTGCCAGTAGTCTGGACAGGGTTCTGGGAAAACTGTTTTTT
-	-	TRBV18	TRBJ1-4	CASSLTGSATNEKLFF	TGTGCCAGCTCACTTACAGGGAGTGCAACTAATGAAAAACTGTTTTTT
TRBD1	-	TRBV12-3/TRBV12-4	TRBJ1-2	CASRDRTIYGYTF	TGTGCCAGCCGGGACAGGACAATTTATGGCTACACCTTC
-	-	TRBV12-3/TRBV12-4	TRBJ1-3	CAAGEFSGNTIYF	TGTGCCGCGGGGGAATTCTCTGGAAACACCATATATTTT
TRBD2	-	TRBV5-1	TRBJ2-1	CASSTLAGGFNEQFF	TGCGCCAGCAGCACACTAGCGGGAGGGTTTAATGAGCAGTTCTTC
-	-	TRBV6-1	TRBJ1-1	CASSELIYNEAFF	TGTGCCAGCAGTGAACTCATCTATAATGAAGCTTTCTTT
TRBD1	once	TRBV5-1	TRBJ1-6	CASSPAGTGANSPLHF	TGCGCCAGCAGCCCGGCCGGGACAGGGGCCAATTCACCCCTCCACTTT
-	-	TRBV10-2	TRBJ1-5	CASSELQAPLIGQPQHF	TGCGCCAGCAGTGAGTTGCAGGCACCTCTAATTGGTCAGCCCCAGCATTTT
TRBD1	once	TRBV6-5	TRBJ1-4	CASRDRGDGEKLFF	TGTGCCAGCAGGGACAGGGGGGACGGGGAAAAACTGTTTTTT
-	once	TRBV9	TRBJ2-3	CASSVGGSLTDTQYF	TGTGCCAGCAGCGTAGGAGGGTCCCTAACAGATACGCAGTATTTT
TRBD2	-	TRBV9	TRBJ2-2	CASSVELAGGPWELFF	TGTGCCAGCAGCGTAGAACTAGCGGGAGGGCCTTGGGAGCTGTTTTTT
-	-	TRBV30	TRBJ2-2	CAWGSAPGGYTGELFF	TGTGCCTGGGGATCGGCCCCCGGAGGCTACACCGGGGAGCTGTTTTTT
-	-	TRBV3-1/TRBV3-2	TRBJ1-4	CASSHRGSSEKLFF	TGTGCCAGCAGCCACCGGGGATCAAGTGAAAAACTGTTTTTT
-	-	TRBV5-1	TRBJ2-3	CASSSGDTDTQYF	TGCGCCAGCAGCTCCGGGGACACAGATACGCAGTATTTT
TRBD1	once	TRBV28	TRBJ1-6	CASSARTGGNSPLHF	TGTGCCAGCAGTGCCCGGACAGGGGGAAATTCACCCCTCCACTTT
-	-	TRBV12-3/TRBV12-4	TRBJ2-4	CASSGGAKNIQYF	TGTGCCAGCAGTGGAGGAGCCAAAAACATTCAGTACTTC
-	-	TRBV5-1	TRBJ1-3	CASSIGQLSGNTIYF	TGCGCCAGCAGCATAGGACAGCTCTCTGGAAACACCATATATTTT
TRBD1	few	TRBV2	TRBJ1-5	CASSGQGHSNQPQHF	TGTGCCAGCAGCGGACAGGGCCATAGCAATCAGCCCCAGCATTTT
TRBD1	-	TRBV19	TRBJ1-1	CASMRQRSLGQGPMNTEAFF	TGTGCCAGTATGAGGCAAAGATCGTTAGGACAGGGGCCGATGAACACTGAAGCTTTCTTT
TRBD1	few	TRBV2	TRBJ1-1	CASNTGTENTEAFF	TGTGCCAGCAACACCGGGACAGAGAACACTGAAGCTTTCTTT
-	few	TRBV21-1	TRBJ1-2	CASSKVEGTYGYTF	TGTGCCAGCAGCAAAGTCGAGGGAACCTATGGCTACACCTTC
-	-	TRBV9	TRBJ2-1	CASSVSSSYNEQFF	TGTGCCAGCAGCGTATCCTCTTCCTACAATGAGCAGTTCTTC
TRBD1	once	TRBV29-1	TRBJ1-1	CSVASQGAVGTEAFF	TGCAGCGTGGCCTCGCAGGGGGCGGTCGGCACTGAAGCTTTCTTT
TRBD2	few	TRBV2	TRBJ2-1	CASSEGGGELF	TGTGCCAGCAGTGAAGGCGGGGGGGAGCTCTTC
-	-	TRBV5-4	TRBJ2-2	CASSFSGTGELFF	TGTGCCAGCAGCTTTTCGGGCACCGGGGAGCTGTTTTTT
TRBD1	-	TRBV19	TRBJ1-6	CASSIGGTDNSPLHF	TGTGCCAGTAGTATAGGCGGGACAGATAATTCACCCCTCCACTTT
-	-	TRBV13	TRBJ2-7	CASSLGRHREQYF	TGTGCCAGCAGCTTAGGCCGCCACAGGGAGCAGTACTTC
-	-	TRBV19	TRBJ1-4	CASNSPQDVRNEKLFF	TGTGCCAGTAATTCTCCACAAGACGTGAGGAATGAAAAACTGTTTTTT
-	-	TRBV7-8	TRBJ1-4	CASSLGKTVFQEKLFF	TGTGCCAGCAGCTTAGGCAAGACAGTTTTCCAGGAAAAACTGTTTTTT
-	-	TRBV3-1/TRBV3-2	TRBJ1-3	CASSEGLLGNTIYF	TGTGCCAGCAGCGAGGGCCTTTTGGGAAACACCATATATTTT
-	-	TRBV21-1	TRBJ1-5	CASRQGILRRPQHF	TGTGCCAGCAGACAGGGGATTCTACGGAGGCCCCAGCATTTT
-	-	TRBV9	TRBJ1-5	CASSVAGVQSNQPQHF	TGTGCCAGCAGCGTAGCAGGGGTCCAGAGCAATCAGCCCCAGCATTTT
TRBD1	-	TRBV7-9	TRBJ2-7	CASSWGQGDYEQYF	TGTGCCAGCAGCTGGGGACAGGGGGATTACGAGCAGTACTTC
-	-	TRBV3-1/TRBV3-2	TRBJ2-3	CASSPETEYTDTQYF	TGTGCCAGCAGCCCCGAGACAGAATATACAGATACGCAGTATTTT
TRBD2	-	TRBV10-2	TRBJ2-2	CASGTSGGVTGELFF	TGCGCCAGCGGGACTAGCGGGGGGGTCACCGGGGAGCTGTTTTTT
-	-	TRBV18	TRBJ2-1	CASSPDYYNEQFF	TGTGCCAGCTCACCGGACTATTACAATGAGCAGTTCTTC
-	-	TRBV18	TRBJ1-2	CASSDDSYGYTF	TGTGCCAGCTCCGATGACAGCTATGGCTACACCTTC
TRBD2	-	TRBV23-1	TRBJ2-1	CASTCSGGGSSYNEQFF	TGCGCCAGCACCTGTAGCGGGGGGGGTAGCTCCTACAATGAGCAGTTCTTC
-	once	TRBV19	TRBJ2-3	CASSTTLGGWGTQYF	TGTGCCAGTAGTACCACTTTGGGAGGATGGGGAACGCAGTATTTT
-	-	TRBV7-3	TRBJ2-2	CASSLYSGGNTGELFF	TGTGCCAGCAGCCTATATAGCGGAGGAAACACCGGGGAGCTGTTTTTT
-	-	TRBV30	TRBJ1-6	CAWRVGREYSPLHF	TGTGCCTGGAGGGTCGGCAGGGAATATTCACCCCTCCACTTT
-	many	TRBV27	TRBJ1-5	CASSGSGNQPQHF	TGTGCCAGCAGTGGGTCAGGGAATCAGCCCCAGCATTTT
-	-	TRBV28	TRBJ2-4	CASSTPRNIQYF	TGTGCCAGCAGTACCCCCCGGAACATTCAGTACTTC
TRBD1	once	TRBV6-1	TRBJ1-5	CASSEDRGSSQPQHF	TGTGCCAGCAGTGAAGACAGGGGGTCCAGTCAGCCCCAGCATTTT
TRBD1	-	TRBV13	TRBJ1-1	CASSFRGRVNTEAFF	TGTGCCAGCAGCTTCAGGGGGCGAGTGAACACTGAAGCTTTCTTT
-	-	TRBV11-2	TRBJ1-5	CASSLDLGGGHQPQHF	TGTGCCAGCAGCTTAGATCTGGGTGGAGGACATCAGCCCCAGCATTTT
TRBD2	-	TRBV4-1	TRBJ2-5	CASSQEGTSGGPQETQYF	TGCGCCAGCAGCCAAGAAGGGACTAGCGGGGGGCCCCAAGAGACCCAGTACTTC
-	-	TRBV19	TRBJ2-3	CASWSQRGTDTQYF	TGTGCCAGTTGGAGCCAGCGGGGCACAGATACGCAGTATTTT
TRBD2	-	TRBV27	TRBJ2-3	CASSLFGRGVSTDTQYF	TGTGCCAGCAGTTTATTCGGGCGGGGGGTTAGCACAGATACGCAGTATTTT
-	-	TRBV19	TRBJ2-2	CASSTGGELFF	TGTGCCAGTAGTACAGGGGGGGAGCTGTTTTTT
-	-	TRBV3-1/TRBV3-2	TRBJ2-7	CASSHRGGEQYF	TGTGCCAGCAGCCACAGGGGTGGGGAGCAGTACTTC
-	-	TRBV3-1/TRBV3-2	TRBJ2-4	CASSQEAGEGAKNIQYF	TGTGCCAGCAGCCAAGAGGCAGGGGAGGGGGCCAAAAACATTCAGTACTTC
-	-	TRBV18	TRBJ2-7	CASSPRRQTYEQYF	TGTGCCAGCTCACCACGGCGGCAGACCTACGAGCAGTACTTC
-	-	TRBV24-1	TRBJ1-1	CATSGYGDTEAFF	TGTGCCACCAGTGGGTACGGGGACACTGAAGCTTTCTTT